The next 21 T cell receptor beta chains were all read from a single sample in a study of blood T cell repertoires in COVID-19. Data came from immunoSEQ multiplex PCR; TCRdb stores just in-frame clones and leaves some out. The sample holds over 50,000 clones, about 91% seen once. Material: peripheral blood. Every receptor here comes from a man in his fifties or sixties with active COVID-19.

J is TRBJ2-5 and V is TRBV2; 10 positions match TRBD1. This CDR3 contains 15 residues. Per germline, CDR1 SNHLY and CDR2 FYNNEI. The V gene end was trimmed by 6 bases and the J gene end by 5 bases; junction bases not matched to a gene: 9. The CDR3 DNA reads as TGTGCCAGCAGCGGGGACAGGGGTCGTGTTGAGACCCAGTACTTC. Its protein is CASSGDRGRVETQYF.

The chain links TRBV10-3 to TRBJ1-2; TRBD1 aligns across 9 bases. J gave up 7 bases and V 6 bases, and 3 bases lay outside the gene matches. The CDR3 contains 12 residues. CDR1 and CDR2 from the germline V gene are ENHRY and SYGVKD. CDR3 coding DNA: TGTGCCATCAGAGGGACAGGGCGTGGCTACACCTTC. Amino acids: CAIRGTGRGYTF.

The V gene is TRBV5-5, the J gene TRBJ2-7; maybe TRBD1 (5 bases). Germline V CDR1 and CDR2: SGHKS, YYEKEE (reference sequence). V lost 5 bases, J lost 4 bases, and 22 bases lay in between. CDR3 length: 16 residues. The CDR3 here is CASSAGIPEFGYEQYF. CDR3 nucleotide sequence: TGTGCCAGCAGTGCAGGGATTCCTGAGTTTGGTTACGAGCAGTACTTC.

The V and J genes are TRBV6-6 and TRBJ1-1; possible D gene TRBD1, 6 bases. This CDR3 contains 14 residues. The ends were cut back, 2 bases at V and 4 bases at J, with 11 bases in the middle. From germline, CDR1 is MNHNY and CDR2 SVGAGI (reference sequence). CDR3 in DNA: TGTGCCAGCAGTTACCAGGGGTTCGGCACTGAAGCTTTCTTT. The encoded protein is CASSYQGFGTEAFF.

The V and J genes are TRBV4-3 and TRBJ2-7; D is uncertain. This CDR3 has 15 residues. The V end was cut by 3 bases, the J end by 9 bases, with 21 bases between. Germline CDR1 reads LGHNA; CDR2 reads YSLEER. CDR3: CASSQAVTTGSGQYF. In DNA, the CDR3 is TGCGCCAGCAGCCAGGCCGTGACAACCGGTTCTGGGCAGTACTTC.

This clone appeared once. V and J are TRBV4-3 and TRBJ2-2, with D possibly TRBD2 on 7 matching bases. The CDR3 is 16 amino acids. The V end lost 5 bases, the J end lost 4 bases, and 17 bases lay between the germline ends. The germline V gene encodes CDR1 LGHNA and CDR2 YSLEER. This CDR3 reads CASSYAGGGGTGELFF. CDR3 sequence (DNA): TGCGCCAGCAGCTATGCTGGGGGCGGGGGCACCGGGGAGCTGTTTTTT.

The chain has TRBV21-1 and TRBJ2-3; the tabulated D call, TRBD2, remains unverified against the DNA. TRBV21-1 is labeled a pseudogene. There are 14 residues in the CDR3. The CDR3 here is CASSTSGSWDTQYF. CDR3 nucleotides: TGTGCCAGCAGCACCAGCGGGAGCTGGGATACGCAGTATTTT.

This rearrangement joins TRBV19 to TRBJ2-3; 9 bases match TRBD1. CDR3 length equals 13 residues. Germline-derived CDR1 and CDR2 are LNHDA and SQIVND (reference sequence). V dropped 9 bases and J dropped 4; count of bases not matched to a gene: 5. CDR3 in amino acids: CASLTGGSDTQYF. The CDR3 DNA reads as TGTGCCAGCCTGACAGGGGGTTCAGATACGCAGTATTTT.

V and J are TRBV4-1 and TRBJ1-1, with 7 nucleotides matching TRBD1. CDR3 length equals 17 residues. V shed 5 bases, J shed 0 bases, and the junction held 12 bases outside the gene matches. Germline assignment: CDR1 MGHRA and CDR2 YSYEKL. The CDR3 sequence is CASSFRPPTGMNTEAFF. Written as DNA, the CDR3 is TGCGCCAGCAGCTTCAGGCCTCCGACAGGGATGAACACTGAAGCTTTCTTT.

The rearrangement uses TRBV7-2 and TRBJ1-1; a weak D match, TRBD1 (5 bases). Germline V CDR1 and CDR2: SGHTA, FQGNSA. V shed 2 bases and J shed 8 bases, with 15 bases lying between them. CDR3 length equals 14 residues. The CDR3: CASSLRGRAEEAFF. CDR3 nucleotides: TGTGCCAGCAGCTTAAGGGGCCGGGCAGAGGAAGCTTTCTTT.

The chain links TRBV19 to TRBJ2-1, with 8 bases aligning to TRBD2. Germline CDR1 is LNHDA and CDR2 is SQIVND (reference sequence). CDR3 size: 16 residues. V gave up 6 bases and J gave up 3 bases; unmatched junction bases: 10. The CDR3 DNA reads TGTGCCAGTAGGCCAGGGCGGGAGGAACGCTACAATGAGCAGTTCTTC. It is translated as CASRPGREERYNEQFF.

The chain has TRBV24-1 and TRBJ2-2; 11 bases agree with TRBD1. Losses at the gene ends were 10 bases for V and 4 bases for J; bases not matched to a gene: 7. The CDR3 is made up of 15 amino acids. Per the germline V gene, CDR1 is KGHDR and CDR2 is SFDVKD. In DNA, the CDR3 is TGTGCCACAAGAACCGGGACAGGGGGCACCGGGGAGCTGTTTTTT. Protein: CATRTGTGGTGELFF.

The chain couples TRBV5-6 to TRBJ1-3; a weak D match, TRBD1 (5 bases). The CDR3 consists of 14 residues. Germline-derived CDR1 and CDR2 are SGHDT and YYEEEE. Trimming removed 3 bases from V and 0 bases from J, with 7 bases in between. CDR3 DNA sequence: TGTGCCAGCAGCTGGACAACCTCTGGAAACACCATATATTTT. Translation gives CASSWTTSGNTIYF.

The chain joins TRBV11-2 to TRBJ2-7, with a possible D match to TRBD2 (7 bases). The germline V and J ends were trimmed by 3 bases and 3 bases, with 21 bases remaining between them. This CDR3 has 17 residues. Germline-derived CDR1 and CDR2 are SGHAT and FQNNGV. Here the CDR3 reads CASSFAGGGGGIYEQYF. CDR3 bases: TGTGCCAGCAGCTTCGCGGGCGGGGGAGGGGGGATCTACGAGCAGTACTTC.

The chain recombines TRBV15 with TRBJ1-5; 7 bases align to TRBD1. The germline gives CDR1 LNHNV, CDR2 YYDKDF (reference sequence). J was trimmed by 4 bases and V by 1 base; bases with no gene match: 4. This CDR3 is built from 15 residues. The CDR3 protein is CATSRGRGRNQPQHF. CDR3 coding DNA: TGTGCCACCAGCAGAGGTAGGGGGCGAAATCAGCCCCAGCATTTT.

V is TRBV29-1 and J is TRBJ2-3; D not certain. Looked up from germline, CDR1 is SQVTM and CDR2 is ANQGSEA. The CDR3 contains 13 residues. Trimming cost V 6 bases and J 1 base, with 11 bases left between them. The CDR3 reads CSVQVRRTDTQYF. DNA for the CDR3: TGCAGCGTGCAGGTCCGGCGCACAGATACGCAGTATTTT.

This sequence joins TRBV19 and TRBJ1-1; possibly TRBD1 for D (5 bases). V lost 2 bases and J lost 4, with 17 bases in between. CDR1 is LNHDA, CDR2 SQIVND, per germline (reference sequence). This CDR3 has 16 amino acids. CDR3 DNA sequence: TGTGCCAGTAGTATAATTCGCCAGGCGCAGGGCACTGAAGCTTTCTTT. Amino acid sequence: CASSIIRQAQGTEAFF.

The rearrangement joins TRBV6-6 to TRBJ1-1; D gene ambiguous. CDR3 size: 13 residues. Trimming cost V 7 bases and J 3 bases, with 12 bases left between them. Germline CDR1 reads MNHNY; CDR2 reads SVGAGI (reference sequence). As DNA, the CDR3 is TGTGCCAGCATGAGACTCTCGGACACTGAAGCTTTCTTT. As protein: CASMRLSDTEAFF.

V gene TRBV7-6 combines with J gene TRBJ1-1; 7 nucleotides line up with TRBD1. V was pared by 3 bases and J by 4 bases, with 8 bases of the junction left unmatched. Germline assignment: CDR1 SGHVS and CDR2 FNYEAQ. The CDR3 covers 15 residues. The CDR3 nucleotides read TGTGCCAGCAGCTTGCAGACAGGGACGTTCACTGAAGCTTTCTTT. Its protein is CASSLQTGTFTEAFF.

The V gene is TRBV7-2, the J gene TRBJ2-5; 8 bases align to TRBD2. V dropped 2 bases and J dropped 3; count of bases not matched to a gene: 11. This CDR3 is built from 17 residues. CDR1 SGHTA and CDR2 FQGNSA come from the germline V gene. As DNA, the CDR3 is TGTGCCAGCAGCTTACGAAGGGCCCGGGGGGGGAAAGAGACCCAGTACTTC. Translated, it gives CASSLRRARGGKETQYF.

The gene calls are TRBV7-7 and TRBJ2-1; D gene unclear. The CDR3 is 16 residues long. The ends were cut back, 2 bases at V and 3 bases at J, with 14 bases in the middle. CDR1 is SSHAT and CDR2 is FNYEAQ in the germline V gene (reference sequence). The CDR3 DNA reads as TGTGCCAGCAGCTTATCGCCCTCCACCGGCTACAATGAGCAGTTCTTC. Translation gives CASSLSPSTGYNEQFF.